This T cell receptor (beta chain) was recovered during a study of OX40 agonist ivuxolimab in advanced cancers. Looking at the study overall: Ivuxolimab, which patients received intravenously every 2 weeks, was dosed at 0.01 to 10 mg/kg. Study results and limitations: Clonal expansion from baseline to week 6 occurred in both CD4+ and CD8+ T cells.

Blood samples were obtained at baseline, cycle 4 day 1, and cycle 7 day 1. Comments on this clone: Its specificity is unknown.

Looked up from germline, CDR1 is LGHNA and CDR2 is YSLEER. V lost 0 bases and J lost 9; bases outside the gene matches: 13. This CDR3 region has 17 residues. Profiling relied on immunoSEQ multiplex PCR, and the TCRdb table lists in-frame clones only, not all of them. Among about 77,000 clones listed, 85% were seen once. The material was CD4+ or CD8+ T cells sorted from blood, obtained in a trial of the OX40 agonist ivuxolimab. This TCR was recovered from an adult with an advanced solid tumor such as melanoma, head and neck, liver or kidney cancer. This chain joins TRBV4-3 and TRBJ2-1; 8 bases agree with TRBD2. The CDR3 nucleotides are TGCGCCAGCAGCCAAGATAGAACCGGGGGGGCCGTGGGTGAGCAGTTCTTC. Amino acids: CASSQDRTGGAVGEQFF.